The T cell receptor (beta chain) under discussion was sequenced for a study of cytomegalovirus exposure and HLA in healthy donors. General study points: High specificity and sensitivity for cytomegalovirus status were reported for the classifier. TRBV6-2, TRBV6-3 and some other V segments were unresolvable in 87-base-pair reads.

CDR1 is SGDLS and CDR2 is YYNGEE in the germline V gene. V lost 4 bases, J lost 7 bases, and 27 bases lay in between. The CDR3 is made up of 18 amino acids. Primers for the PCR totalled 60 Vbeta and 13 Jbeta. Clones were read by immunoSEQ multiplex PCR, and TCRdb kept only the in-frame ones, dropping some. The sample contains 150,000 to 200,000 clones, around 82% of which appear only once. The study sampled nominally healthy donors, though unrecorded immune exposures were likely. On this clone itself: Its target is unknown.

The source of this sequence is a woman aged 25 to 39 in good health and CMV-seropositive. The chain employs TRBV9 and TRBJ2-1, with a tentative D call TRBD2 (5 bases). The material sequenced was PBMCs. Here the CDR3 reads CASSPPDRPLGWENEQFF. As DNA, the CDR3 is TGTGCCAGCAGCCCTCCTGACCGGCCCCTCGGCTGGGAGAATGAGCAGTTCTTC.